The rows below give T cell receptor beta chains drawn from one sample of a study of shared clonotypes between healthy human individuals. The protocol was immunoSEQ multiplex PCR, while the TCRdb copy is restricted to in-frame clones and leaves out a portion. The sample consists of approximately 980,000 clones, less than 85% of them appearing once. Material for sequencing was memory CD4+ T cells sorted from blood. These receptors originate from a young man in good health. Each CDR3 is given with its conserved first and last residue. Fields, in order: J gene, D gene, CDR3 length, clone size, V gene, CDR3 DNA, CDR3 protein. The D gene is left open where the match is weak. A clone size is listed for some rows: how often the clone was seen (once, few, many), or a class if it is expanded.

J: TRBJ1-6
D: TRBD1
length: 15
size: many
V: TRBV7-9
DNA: TGTGCCAGCAGCCCGGGACAGTCTAAGAATTCACCCCTCCACTTT
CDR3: CASSPGQSKNSPLHF

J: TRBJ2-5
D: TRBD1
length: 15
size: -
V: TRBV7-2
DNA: TGTGCCAGCAGCACAGGACAGGGCCCCCAAGAGACCCAGTACTTC
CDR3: CASSTGQGPQETQYF

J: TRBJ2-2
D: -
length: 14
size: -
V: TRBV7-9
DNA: TGTGCCAGCAGCCGGGACACAGACACCGGGGAGCTGTTTTTT
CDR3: CASSRDTDTGELFF

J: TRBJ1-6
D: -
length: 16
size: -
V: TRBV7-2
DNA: TGTGCCAGCAGCGTACCTCCCACGGGGACGAATTCACCCCTCCACTTT
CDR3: CASSVPPTGTNSPLHF

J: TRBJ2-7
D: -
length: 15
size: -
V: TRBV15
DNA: TGTGCCACCAGCAGAGCCGGGACTGGTATATACGAGCAGTACTTC
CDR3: CATSRAGTGIYEQYF

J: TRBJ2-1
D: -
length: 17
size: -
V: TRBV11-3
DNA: TGTGCCAGCAGCTTAGGCCGACGGGAGAGCGACTACAATGAGCAGTTCTTC
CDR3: CASSLGRRESDYNEQFF

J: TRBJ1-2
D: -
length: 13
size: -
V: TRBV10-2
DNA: TGCGCCAGCAAGGAGAGGACTTATGATGGCTACACCTTC
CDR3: CASKERTYDGYTF

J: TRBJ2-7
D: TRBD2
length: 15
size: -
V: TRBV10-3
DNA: TGTGCCATCAGTGGGCTCCTAGCGGGAGAAGGCGAGCAGTACTTC
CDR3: CAISGLLAGEGEQYF

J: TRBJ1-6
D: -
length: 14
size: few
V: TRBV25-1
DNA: TGTGCCAGCAGTGAATATTTATTGGATTCACCCCTCCACTTT
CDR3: CASSEYLLDSPLHF

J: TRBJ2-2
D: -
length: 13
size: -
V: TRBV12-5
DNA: TGTGCTAGTTCGAGGGACGCCACCGGGGAGCTGTTTTTT
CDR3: CASSRDATGELFF

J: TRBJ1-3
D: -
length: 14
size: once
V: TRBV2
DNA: TGTGCCAGCATCGACCGTGACTCTGGAAACACCATATATTTT
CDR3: CASIDRDSGNTIYF

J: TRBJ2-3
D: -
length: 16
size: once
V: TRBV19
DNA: TGTGCCAGTAGTATAGGAGGCCTAACTAGCACAGATACGCAGTATTTT
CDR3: CASSIGGLTSTDTQYF

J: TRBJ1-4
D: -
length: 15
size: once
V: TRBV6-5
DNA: TGTGCCAGCAGTCTAGCCTACACAACTAATGAAAAACTGTTTTTT
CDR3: CASSLAYTTNEKLFF

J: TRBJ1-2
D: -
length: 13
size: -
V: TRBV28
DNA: TGTGCCAGCACTGGAAACAGCTGGTATGGCTACACCTTC
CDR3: CASTGNSWYGYTF

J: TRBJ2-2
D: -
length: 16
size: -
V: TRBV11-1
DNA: TGTGCCAGCAGCACCACCGGGACATCTCTCACCGGGGAGCTGTTTTTT
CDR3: CASSTTGTSLTGELFF

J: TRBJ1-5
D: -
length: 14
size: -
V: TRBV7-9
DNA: TGTGCCAGCAGCTCCGGGCCCAATAATCAGCCCCAGCATTTT
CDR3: CASSSGPNNQPQHF

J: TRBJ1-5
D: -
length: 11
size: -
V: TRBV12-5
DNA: TGTGCTAGTCCACTATATCAGCCCCAGCATTTT
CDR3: CASPLYQPQHF

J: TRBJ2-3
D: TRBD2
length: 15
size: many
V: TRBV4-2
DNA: TGTGCCAGCAGCCGCTCACTAGCGGGATTTGATACGCAGTATTTT
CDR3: CASSRSLAGFDTQYF

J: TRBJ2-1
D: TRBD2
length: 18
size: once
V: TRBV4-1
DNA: TGCGCCAGCAGCCAACTACGCTTTACTAGCGGAAAATACAATGAGCAGTTCTTC
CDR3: CASSQLRFTSGKYNEQFF

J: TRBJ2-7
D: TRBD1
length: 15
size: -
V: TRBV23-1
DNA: TGCGCCAGCAGTCCCGAGACAGGGGTGTTCTACGAGCAGTACTTC
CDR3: CASSPETGVFYEQYF

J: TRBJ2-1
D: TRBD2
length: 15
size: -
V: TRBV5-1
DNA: TGCGCCAGCAGTTCGAGCGGGACGTCCTACAATGAGCAGTTCTTC
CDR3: CASSSSGTSYNEQFF

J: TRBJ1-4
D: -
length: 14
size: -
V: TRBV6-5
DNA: TGTGCCAGCAGTACACAGGGTGATTTGAGGAAACTGTTTTTT
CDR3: CASSTQGDLRKLFF

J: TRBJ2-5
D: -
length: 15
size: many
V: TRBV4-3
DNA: TGCGCCAGCAGCCAAGAGGGAAAGGTCGGAGAGACCCAGTACTTC
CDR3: CASSQEGKVGETQYF

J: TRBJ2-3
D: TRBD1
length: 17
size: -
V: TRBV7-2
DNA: TGTGCCAGCAGCTTAGTTCCGACAGGGGTAGGGACAGATACGCAGTATTTT
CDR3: CASSLVPTGVGTDTQYF